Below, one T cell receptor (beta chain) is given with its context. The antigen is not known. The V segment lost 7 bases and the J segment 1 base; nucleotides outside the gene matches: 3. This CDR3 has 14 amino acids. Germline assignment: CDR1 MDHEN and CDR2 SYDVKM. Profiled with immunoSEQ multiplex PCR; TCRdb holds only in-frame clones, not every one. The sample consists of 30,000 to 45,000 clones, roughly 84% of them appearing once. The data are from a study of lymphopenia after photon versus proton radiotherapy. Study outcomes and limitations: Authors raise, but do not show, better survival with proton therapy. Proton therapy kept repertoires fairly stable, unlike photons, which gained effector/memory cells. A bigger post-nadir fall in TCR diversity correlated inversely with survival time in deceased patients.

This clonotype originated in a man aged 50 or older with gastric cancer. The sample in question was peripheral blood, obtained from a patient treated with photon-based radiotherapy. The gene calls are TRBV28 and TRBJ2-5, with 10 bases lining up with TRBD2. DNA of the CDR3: TGTGCCAGCACTCAGCGGGAGGGCCAAGAGACCCAGTACTTC. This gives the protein CASTQREGQETQYF.